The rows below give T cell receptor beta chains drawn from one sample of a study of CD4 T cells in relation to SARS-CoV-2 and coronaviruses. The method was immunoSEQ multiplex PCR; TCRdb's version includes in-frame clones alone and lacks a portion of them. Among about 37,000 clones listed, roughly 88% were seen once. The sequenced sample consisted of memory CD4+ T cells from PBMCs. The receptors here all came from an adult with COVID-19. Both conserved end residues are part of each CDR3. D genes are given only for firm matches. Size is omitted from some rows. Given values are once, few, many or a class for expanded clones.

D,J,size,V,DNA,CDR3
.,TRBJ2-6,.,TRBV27,TGTGCCAGCTCCACTAACTCTGGGGCCAACGTCCTGACTTTC,CASSTNSGANVLTF
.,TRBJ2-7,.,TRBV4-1,TGCGCCAGCAGCCAAAATATGGGATCTAACGAGCAGTACTTC,CASSQNMGSNEQYF
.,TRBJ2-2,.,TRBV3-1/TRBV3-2,TGTGCCAGCGGAAAGACCGGGGAGCTGTTTTTT,CASGKTGELFF
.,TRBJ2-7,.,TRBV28,TGTGCCAGCAGTTTTTCTCAGGTCTGGTACGAGCAGTACTTC,CASSFSQVWYEQYF
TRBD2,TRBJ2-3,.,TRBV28,TGTGCCAGCAGAATGGCGGGAGGGCCGGATACGCAGTATTTT,CASRMAGGPDTQYF
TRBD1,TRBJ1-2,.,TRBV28,TGTGCCAGCACACCGAGCGAGGGACAGGGTGAAAACTATGGCTACACCTTC,CASTPSEGQGENYGYTF
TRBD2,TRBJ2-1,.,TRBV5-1,TGCGCCAGCAGCTTGGAACTAGCGGGTCACAATGAGCAGTTCTTC,CASSLELAGHNEQFF
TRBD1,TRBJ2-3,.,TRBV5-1,TGCGCCAGCAGCTTAGGGGACAGGGTGGACCGAGATACGCAGTATTTT,CASSLGDRVDRDTQYF
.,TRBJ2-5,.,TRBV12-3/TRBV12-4,TGTGCCAGCAGTTCATCCGAGACCCAGTACTTC,CASSSSETQYF
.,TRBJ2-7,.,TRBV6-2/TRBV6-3,TGTGCCAGCAGTTGGAACCCATACGAGCAGTACTTC,CASSWNPYEQYF
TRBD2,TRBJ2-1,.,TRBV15,TGTGCCACCAGCAGAGCACCGGGACTAGGTCAGTCCAATGAGCAGTTCTTC,CATSRAPGLGQSNEQFF
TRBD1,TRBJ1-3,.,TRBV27,TGTGCCAGCAGGTCCGGCGGGACAGGGGTTGGAAACACCATATATTTT,CASRSGGTGVGNTIYF
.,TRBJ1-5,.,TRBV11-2,TGTGCCAGCAGCCCGGGCAGCGGGAATCAGCCCCAGCATTTT,CASSPGSGNQPQHF
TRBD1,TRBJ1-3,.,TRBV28,TGTGCCAGCAAAAAGGACAGGGCCGGAAACACCATATATTTT,CASKKDRAGNTIYF
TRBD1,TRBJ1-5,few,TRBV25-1,TGTGCCAGCAGTGACCGAGCCGGGACAGATAGCAATCAGCCCCAGCATTTT,CASSDRAGTDSNQPQHF
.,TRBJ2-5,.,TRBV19,TGTGCCAGTAGCATCAGCGGAGAATGGGAGACCCAGTACTTC,CASSISGEWETQYF
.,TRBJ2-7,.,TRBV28,TGTGCCAGCAGAGCTTCCTGGAACTCCTACGAGCAGTACTTC,CASRASWNSYEQYF
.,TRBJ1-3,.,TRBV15,TGTGCCACCAGCAGAGATACCGGTAGGCCGCGCTCTGGAAACACCATATATTTT,CATSRDTGRPRSGNTIYF
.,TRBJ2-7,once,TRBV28,TGTGCCAGCAGTCTCCGGGACTCACCCCACGAGCAGTACTTC,CASSLRDSPHEQYF
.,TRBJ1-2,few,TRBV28,TGTGCCAGCGGATCCCGAGGATTAGCTAACTATGGCTACACCTTC,CASGSRGLANYGYTF
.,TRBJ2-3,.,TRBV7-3,TGTGCCAGCAGCCCCGACTATGAGCCCTCCACAGATACGCAGTATTTT,CASSPDYEPSTDTQYF
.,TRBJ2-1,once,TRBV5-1,TGCGCCAGCAGCTTGGTGGTGGGGCGGAGCTCCTACAATGAGCAGTTCTTC,CASSLVVGRSSYNEQFF
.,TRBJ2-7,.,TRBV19,TGTGCCAGTAGTATCGGTCTCGCTAGCTCCTACGAGCAGTACTTC,CASSIGLASSYEQYF
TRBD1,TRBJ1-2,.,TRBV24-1,TGTGCCACCAGTGACTCCATGACAGGGAACTATGGCTACACCTTC,CATSDSMTGNYGYTF
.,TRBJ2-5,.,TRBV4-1,TGCGCCAGCAGCCACCTCTTCAACCAAGAGACCCAGTACTTC,CASSHLFNQETQYF
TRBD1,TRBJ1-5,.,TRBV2,TGTGCCAGCAAATCTGGGACAGAAGGAAGCAATCAGCCCCAGCATTTT,CASKSGTEGSNQPQHF
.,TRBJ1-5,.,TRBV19,TGTGCCAGTATGGGGCAGGGGCGGCAGCCCCAGCATTTT,CASMGQGRQPQHF
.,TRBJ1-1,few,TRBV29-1,TGCAGCCACGTCCGGAACACTGAAGCTTTCTTT,CSHVRNTEAFF
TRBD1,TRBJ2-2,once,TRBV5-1,TGCGCCAGCAGCTTTGACAGGGTCACCGGGGAGCTGTTTTTT,CASSFDRVTGELFF
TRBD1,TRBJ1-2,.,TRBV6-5,TGTGCCAGCAGTTACCTCGGACAGGGTGACTATGGCTACACCTTC,CASSYLGQGDYGYTF
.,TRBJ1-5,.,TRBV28,TGTGCCAGCAGTTCTGAGGATCAGCCCCAGCATTTT,CASSSEDQPQHF
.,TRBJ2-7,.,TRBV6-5,TGTGCCAGCAGCCCATCGGACAGTTACTCCTACGAGCAGTACTTC,CASSPSDSYSYEQYF
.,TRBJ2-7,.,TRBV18,TGTGCCAGCTCACCAGATACGCGGGCTGGCTACGAGCAGTACTTC,CASSPDTRAGYEQYF
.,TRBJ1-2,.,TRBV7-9,TGTGCCAGCAGCTTAAGAACGCGGGACACGAGGACTAACTATGGCTACACCTTC,CASSLRTRDTRTNYGYTF
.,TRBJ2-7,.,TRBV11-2,TGTGCCAGCAGCTTAGACAGGCTCTCCTACGAGCAGTACTTC,CASSLDRLSYEQYF
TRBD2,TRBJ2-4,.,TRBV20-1,TGCAGTGCGGGGACGACTAGCTCTCGACACTTC,CSAGTTSSRHF
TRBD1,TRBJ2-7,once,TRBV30,TGTGCCTGGAGTCCCGGGACAGAGATCTACGAGCAGTACTTC,CAWSPGTEIYEQYF
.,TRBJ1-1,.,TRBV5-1,TGCGCCAGCAGCGGTCGGGGCCGCGCAATGAACACTGAAGCTTTCTTT,CASSGRGRAMNTEAFF
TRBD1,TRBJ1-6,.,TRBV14,TGTGCCAGCAGCTACGGGACAGGGGGTGATTCCCTCCACTTT,CASSYGTGGDSLHF
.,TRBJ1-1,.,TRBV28,TGTGCCAGCAGTCGGGGTGGGAACACTGAAGCTTTCTTT,CASSRGGNTEAFF
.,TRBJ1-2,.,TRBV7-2,TGTGCCAGCAGCTTCTCCAGGGAAGGAGATGGCTACACCTTC,CASSFSREGDGYTF
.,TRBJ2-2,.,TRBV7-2,TGTGCCAGCAGTGTTAGAGCAGGGGAGGGTTCTAGGTACACCGGGGAGCTGTTTTTT,CASSVRAGEGSRYTGELFF
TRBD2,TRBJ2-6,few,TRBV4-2,TGTGCCAGCAGCCGCGGGACTAGCGGGCTCCCGGGGGGGGCCAACGTCCTGACTTTC,CASSRGTSGLPGGANVLTF
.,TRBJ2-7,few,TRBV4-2,TGTGCCAGCAGCCAAGGGCGGAGCTCCTACGAGCAGTACTTC,CASSQGRSSYEQYF
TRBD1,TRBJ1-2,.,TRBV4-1,TGCGCCAGCAGCCAAGGCTCGACAGGGCGGGGAGAAGGCTACACCTTC,CASSQGSTGRGEGYTF
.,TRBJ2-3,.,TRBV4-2,TGTGCCAGCAGCGACTGGCCGGGACGGAGTCGGGAGGATACGCAGTATTTT,CASSDWPGRSREDTQYF
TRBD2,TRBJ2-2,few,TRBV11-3,TGTGCCAGCAGCTTACGGACTAGCCACGATACCGGGGAGCTGTTTTTT,CASSLRTSHDTGELFF
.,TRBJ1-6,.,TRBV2,TGTGCCAGCAGTAGGGATCCCTCTGGTTCACCCCTCCACTTT,CASSRDPSGSPLHF
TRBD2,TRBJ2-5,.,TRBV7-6,TGTGCCAGCAGCTTAGTGTGGAAGGCTAGCGGGGGCCAAGAGACCCAGTACTTC,CASSLVWKASGGQETQYF
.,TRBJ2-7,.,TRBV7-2,TGTGCCAGCAGCTTACAGGCGAGGAGCTACGAGCAGTACTTC,CASSLQARSYEQYF
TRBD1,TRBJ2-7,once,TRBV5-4,TGTGCCAGCAGCTTGGGTACAGGGGGCGAGCAGTACTTC,CASSLGTGGEQYF
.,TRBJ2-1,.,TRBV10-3,TGTGCCATCAGTGAGTCGCTGGGACAACTGTACAATGAGCAGTTCTTC,CAISESLGQLYNEQFF
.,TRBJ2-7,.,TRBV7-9,TGTGCCAGCAGCCGTGTCGACGAGCAGTACTTC,CASSRVDEQYF
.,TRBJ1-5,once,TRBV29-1,TGCAGCGTTAAAGGGGCCAACAATCAGCCCCAGCATTTT,CSVKGANNQPQHF
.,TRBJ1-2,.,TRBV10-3,TGTGCCATACAACAGGGTCTCTATGGCTACACCTTC,CAIQQGLYGYTF
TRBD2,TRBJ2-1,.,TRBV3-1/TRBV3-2,TGTGCCAGCAGGGCAAGCGGGAGGGGAAGTGAGCAGTTCTTC,CASRASGRGSEQFF
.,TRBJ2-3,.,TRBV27,TGTGCCAGCAGTGATTTAGCGGAGGTGGGGACAGATACGCAGTATTTT,CASSDLAEVGTDTQYF
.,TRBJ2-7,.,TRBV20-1,TGCAGTGCATCCCTCTACGAGCAGTACTTC,CSASLYEQYF
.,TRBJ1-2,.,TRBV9,TGTGCCAGCAGCCCACACAGGGAGGGCTACACCTTC,CASSPHREGYTF
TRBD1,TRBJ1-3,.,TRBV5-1,TGCGCCAGCAGCTTGGTGACAGGGTCGGCTGGAAACACCATATATTTT,CASSLVTGSAGNTIYF